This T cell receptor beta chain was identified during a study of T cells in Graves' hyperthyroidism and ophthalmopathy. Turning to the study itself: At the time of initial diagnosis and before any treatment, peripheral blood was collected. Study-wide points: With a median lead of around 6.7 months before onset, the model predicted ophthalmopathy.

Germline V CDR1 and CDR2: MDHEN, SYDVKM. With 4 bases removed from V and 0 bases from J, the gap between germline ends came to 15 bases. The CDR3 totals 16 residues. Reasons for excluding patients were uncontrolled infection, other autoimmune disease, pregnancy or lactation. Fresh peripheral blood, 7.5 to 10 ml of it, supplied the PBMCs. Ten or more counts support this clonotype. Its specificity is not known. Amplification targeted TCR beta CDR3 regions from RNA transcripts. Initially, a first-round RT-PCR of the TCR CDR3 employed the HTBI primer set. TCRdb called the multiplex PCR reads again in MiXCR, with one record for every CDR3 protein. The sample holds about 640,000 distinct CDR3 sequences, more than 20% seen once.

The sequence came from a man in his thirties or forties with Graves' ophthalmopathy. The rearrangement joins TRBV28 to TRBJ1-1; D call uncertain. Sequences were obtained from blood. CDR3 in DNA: TGTGCCAGCAGTTCCCAGTGGGGAGGTCTGAACACTGAAGCTTTCTTT. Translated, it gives CASSSQWGGLNTEAFF.